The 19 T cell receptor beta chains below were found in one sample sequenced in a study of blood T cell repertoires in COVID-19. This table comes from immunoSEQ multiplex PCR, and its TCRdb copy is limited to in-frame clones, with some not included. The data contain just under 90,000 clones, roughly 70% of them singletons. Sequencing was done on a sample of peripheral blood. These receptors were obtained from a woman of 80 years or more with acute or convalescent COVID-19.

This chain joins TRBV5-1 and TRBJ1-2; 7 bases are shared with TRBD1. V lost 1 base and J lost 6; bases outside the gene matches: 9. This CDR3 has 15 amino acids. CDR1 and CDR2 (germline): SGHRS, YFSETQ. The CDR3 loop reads CASSLKLTGSDGYTF. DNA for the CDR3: TGCGCCAGCAGCTTGAAATTGACAGGGTCGGATGGCTACACCTTC.

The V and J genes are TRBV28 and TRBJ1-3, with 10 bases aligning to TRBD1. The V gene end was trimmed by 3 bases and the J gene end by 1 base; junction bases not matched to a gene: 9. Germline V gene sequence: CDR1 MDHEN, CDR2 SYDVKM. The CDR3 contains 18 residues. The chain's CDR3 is CASSFAGQGWGSGNTIYF. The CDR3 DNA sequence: TGTGCCAGCAGTTTCGCGGGACAGGGGTGGGGGTCTGGAAACACCATATATTTT.

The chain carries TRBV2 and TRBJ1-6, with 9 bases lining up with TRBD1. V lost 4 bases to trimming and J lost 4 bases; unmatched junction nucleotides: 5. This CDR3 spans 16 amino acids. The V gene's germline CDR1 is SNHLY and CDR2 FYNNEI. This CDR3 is CASSVRGTGYNSPLHF. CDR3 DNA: TGTGCCAGCAGTGTAAGAGGGACAGGGTATAATTCACCCCTCCACTTT.

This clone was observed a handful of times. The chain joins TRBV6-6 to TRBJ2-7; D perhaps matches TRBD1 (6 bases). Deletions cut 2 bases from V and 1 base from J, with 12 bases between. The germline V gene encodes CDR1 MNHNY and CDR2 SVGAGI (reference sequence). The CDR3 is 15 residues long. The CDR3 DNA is TGTGCCAGCAGTTACGTAGGGGGATGGTCCTACGAGCAGTACTTC. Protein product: CASSYVGGWSYEQYF.

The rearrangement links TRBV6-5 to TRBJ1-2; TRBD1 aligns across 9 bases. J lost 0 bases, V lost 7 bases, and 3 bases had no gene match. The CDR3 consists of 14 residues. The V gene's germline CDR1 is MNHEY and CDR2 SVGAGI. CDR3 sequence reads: CASNRDRANYGYTF. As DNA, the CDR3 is TGTGCCAGCAATCGGGACAGGGCTAACTATGGCTACACCTTC.

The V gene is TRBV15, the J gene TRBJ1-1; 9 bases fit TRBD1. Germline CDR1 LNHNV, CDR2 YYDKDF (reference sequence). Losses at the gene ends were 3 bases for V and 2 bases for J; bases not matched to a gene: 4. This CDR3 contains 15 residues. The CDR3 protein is CATSRLTGGNTEAFF. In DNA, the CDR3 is TGTGCCACCAGCAGGCTGACAGGGGGAAACACTGAAGCTTTCTTT.

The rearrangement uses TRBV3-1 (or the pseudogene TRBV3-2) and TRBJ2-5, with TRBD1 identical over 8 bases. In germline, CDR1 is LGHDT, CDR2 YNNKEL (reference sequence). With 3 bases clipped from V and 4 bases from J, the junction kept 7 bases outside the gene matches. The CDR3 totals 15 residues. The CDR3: CASSHEDRGGETQYF. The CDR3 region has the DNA TGTGCCAGCAGCCACGAAGACAGGGGAGGAGAGACCCAGTACTTC.

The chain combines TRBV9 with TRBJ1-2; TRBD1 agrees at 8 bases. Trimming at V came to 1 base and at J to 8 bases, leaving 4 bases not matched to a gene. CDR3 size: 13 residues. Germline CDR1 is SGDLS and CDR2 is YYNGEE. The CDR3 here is CASSVQGAIGYTF. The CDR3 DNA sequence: TGTGCCAGCAGCGTACAGGGGGCTATAGGCTACACCTTC.

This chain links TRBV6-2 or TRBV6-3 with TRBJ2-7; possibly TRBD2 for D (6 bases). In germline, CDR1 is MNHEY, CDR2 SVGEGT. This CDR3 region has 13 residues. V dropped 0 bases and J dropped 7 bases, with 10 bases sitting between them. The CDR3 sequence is CASSYSSRGEQYF. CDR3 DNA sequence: TGTGCCAGCAGTTACTCGAGTCGGGGGGAGCAGTACTTC.

The CDR3 DNA follows: TGTGCCAGTAGTCCCCCAGGACTCCCGAGGGGCTACACCTTC. This encodes CASSPPGLPRGYTF. J is TRBJ1-2 and V is TRBV19, with unresolved D. The germline gives CDR1 LNHDA, CDR2 SQIVND (reference sequence). This CDR3 is 14 amino acids long. Trimming shortened V by 5 bases and J by 8 bases, and 18 bases separated the two germline ends.

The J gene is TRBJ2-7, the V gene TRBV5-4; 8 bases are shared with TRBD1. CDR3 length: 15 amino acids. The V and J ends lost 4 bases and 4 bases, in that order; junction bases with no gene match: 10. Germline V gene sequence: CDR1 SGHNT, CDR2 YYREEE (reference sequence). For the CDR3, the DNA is TGTGCCAGCAGCGACGACAGGGGTCGACGGTACGAGCAGTACTTC. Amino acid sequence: CASSDDRGRRYEQYF.

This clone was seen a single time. In DNA, the CDR3 is TGTGCCAGCAGCTTGGGACCCAGGGGAGGGGCCAACGTCCTGACTTTC. This gives the protein CASSLGPRGGANVLTF. This chain joins TRBV5-4 and TRBJ2-6; tentative D call: TRBD1 (6 bases). The V and J ends lost 0 bases and 4 bases respectively, with 11 bases between them. This CDR3 contains 16 residues. Germline V gene sequence: CDR1 SGHNT, CDR2 YYREEE (reference sequence).

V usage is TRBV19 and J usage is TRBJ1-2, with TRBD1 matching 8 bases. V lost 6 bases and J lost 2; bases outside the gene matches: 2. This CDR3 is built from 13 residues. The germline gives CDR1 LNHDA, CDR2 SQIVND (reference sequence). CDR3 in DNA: TGTGCCAGTAGCCGACAGGGGAACTATGGCTACACCTTC. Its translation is CASSRQGNYGYTF.

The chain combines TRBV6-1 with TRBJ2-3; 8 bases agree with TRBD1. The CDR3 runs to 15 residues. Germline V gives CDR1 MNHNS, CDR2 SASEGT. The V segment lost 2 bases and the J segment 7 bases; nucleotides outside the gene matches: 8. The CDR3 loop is CASSETGQGAYTQYF. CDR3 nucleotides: TGTGCCAGCAGTGAAACGGGCCAGGGGGCCTATACGCAGTATTTT.

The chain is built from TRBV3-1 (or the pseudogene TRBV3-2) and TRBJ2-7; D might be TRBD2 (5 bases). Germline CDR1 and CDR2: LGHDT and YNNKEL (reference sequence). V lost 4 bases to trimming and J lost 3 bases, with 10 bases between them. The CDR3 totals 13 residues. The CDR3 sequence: CASSPGLIYEQYF. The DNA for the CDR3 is TGTGCCAGCAGCCCCGGACTGATCTACGAGCAGTACTTC.

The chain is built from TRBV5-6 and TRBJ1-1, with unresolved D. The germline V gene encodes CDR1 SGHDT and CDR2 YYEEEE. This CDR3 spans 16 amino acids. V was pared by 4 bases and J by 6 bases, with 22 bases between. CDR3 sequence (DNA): TGTGCCAGCAGCCCCGGAGGGTATCGTGCAACTCCTGAAGCTTTCTTT. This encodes CASSPGGYRATPEAFF.

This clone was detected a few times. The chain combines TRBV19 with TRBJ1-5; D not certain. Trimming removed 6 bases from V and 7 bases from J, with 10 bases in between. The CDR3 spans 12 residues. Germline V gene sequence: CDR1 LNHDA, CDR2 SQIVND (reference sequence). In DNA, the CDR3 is TGTGCCAGTAGGGAGGGTCAGCAGCCCCAGCATTTT. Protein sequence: CASREGQQPQHF.

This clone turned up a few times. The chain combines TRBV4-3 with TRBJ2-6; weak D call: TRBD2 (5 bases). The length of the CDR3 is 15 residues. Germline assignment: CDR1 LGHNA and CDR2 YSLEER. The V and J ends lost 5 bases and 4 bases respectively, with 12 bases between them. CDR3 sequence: CASSFEPGGANVLTF. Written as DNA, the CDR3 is TGCGCCAGCAGCTTCGAACCGGGAGGGGCCAACGTCCTGACTTTC.

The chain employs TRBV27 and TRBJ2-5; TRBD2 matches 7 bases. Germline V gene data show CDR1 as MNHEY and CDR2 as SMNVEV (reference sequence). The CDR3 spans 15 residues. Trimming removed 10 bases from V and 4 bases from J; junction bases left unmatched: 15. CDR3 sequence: CATQPTGGIGETQYF. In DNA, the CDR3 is TGTGCCACTCAACCTACCGGGGGGATAGGAGAGACCCAGTACTTC.